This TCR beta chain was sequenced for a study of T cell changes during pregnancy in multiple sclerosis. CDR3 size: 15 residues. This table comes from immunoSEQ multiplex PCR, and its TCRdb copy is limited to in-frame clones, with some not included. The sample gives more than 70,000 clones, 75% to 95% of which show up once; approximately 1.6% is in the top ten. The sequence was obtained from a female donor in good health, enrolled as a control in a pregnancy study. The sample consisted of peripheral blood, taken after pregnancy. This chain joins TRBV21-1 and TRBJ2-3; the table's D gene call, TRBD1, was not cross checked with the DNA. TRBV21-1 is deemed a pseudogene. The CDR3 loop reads CASSKARGPPDTQYF. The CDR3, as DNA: TGTGCCAGCAGCAAAGCAAGGGGTCCGCCAGATACGCAGTATTTT.